The rows below give T cell receptor beta chains drawn from one sample of a study of blood T cell repertoires in COVID-19. Method: immunoSEQ multiplex PCR; TCRdb's copy keeps in-frame clones and lacks some. The sample lists 95,000 to 120,000 clones; roughly 88% were seen once. Sequences were obtained from peripheral blood. These receptors all stem from a human donor in a cohort sampled during active COVID-19. Each CDR3 is given with its conserved first and last residue. The D gene is left open where the match is weak. A clone size is listed for some rows: how often the clone was seen (once, few, many), or a class if it is expanded.

.	15	TRBV28	TRBD1	TRBJ2-7	CASRGPGTGPYEQYF	TGTGCCAGCAGAGGACCCGGGACAGGGCCCTACGAGCAGTACTTC
.	14	TRBV9	.	TRBJ2-2	CASSVREVAGELFF	TGTGCCAGCAGCGTCAGGGAGGTGGCCGGGGAGCTGTTTTTT
.	13	TRBV21-1	.	TRBJ1-1	CASSKWLATEAFF	TGTGCCAGCAGCAAATGGTTAGCAACTGAAGCTTTCTTT
.	18	TRBV6-6	TRBD2	TRBJ2-1	CASSQNLGTSGVYNEQFF	TGTGCCAGCAGTCAGAACCTTGGGACTAGCGGGGTATACAATGAGCAGTTCTTC
.	15	TRBV3-1/TRBV3-2	TRBD1	TRBJ1-4	CASSATGGSNEKLFF	TGTGCCAGCAGCGCCACAGGGGGTTCTAATGAAAAACTGTTTTTT
.	16	TRBV4-1	TRBD1	TRBJ2-7	CASSQTAGTGAYEQYF	TGCGCCAGCAGCCAAACCGCCGGGACAGGAGCCTACGAGCAGTACTTC
.	16	TRBV4-2	TRBD1	TRBJ2-7	CASSPGQGQGSYEQYF	TGTGCCAGCAGCCCGGGGCAAGGACAGGGATCCTACGAGCAGTACTTC
.	13	TRBV29-1	.	TRBJ1-1	CSVEDQGDTEAFF	TGCAGCGTTGAAGATCAAGGGGACACTGAAGCTTTCTTT
.	11	TRBV10-3	.	TRBJ2-7	CAISDWGQQYF	TGTGCCATCAGTGATTGGGGGCAGCAGTACTTC
.	15	TRBV4-2	TRBD1	TRBJ1-5	CASSQGDSTNQPQHF	TGTGCCAGCAGCCAGGGGGACAGCACCAATCAGCCCCAGCATTTT
.	13	TRBV19	.	TRBJ1-2	CASSIQSNYGYTF	TGTGCCAGTAGTATACAGTCTAACTATGGCTACACCTTC
.	16	TRBV4-1	TRBD1	TRBJ1-1	CASSQEGTGRMAEAFF	TGCGCCAGCAGCCAAGAGGGGACAGGACGTATGGCTGAAGCTTTCTTT
.	13	TRBV5-1	.	TRBJ1-4	CASSRATNEKLFF	TGCGCCAGCAGCAGAGCAACTAATGAAAAACTGTTTTTT
.	15	TRBV7-5	.	TRBJ1-1	CARSLGDRRNTEAFF	TGTGCCAGAAGCTTAGGGGACAGGAGGAACACTGAAGCTTTCTTT
.	13	TRBV2	TRBD1	TRBJ1-3	CASPQGAGNTIYF	TGTGCCAGCCCACAGGGGGCTGGAAACACCATATATTTT
.	17	TRBV10-1	TRBD2	TRBJ2-7	CASSPGLGFAGGSEQYF	TGCGCCAGCAGCCCAGGCCTCGGGTTTGCGGGAGGGAGCGAGCAGTACTTC
.	13	TRBV7-9	.	TRBJ2-3	CASSGSVTDTQYF	TGTGCCAGCAGCGGGAGCGTCACAGATACGCAGTATTTT
.	15	TRBV27	.	TRBJ1-6	CASRRHDTNNSPLHF	TGTGCCAGCAGACGCCATGACACAAATAATTCACCCCTCCACTTT
.	13	TRBV6-1	.	TRBJ2-7	CASSEPISYEQYF	TGTGCCAGCAGTGAACCCATCAGCTACGAGCAGTACTTC
few	11	TRBV20-1	.	TRBJ2-1	CSARIRDEQFF	TGCAGTGCTAGAATTCGGGATGAGCAGTTCTTC
.	15	TRBV7-2	.	TRBJ2-3	CASNINTGSTDTQYF	TGTGCCAGCAACATAAATACAGGGTCGACAGATACGCAGTATTTT
.	13	TRBV18	.	TRBJ2-7	CASSPWEGDEQYF	TGTGCCAGCTCACCCTGGGAGGGGGACGAGCAGTACTTC
.	13	TRBV7-3	TRBD1	TRBJ2-7	CASSPGTGSEQYF	TGTGCCAGCAGCCCGGGGACAGGGAGCGAGCAGTACTTC
.	14	TRBV6-6	TRBD1	TRBJ1-2	CASSTGQGAHGYTF	TGTGCCAGCAGTACGGGACAGGGGGCGCATGGCTACACCTTC